This T cell receptor beta chain was sequenced during a study of T cells in Graves' hyperthyroidism and ophthalmopathy. Template material for amplifying TCR beta CDR3 regions consisted of RNA transcripts. Researchers ran a first-round RT-PCR on the TCR CDR3 using the HTBI primer set. TCRdb processed the multiplex PCR reads anew with MiXCR; each CDR3 protein has one entry. This table holds approximately 400,000 distinct CDR3 sequences, over 11% found once. This CDR3 region has 15 residues. Germline CDR1 is LNHDA and CDR2 is SQIVND (reference sequence). The junction had 7 bases not matched to a gene; V was cut back by 3 bases and J by 12 bases. This clonotype has more than one count but fewer than ten.

Source material: blood. This chain uses TRBV19 with TRBJ2-1; 14 nucleotides line up with TRBD2. This TCR was recovered from a man aged 45-65 years with Graves' ophthalmopathy. The CDR3 loop is CASSIPGTSGSGQFF. CDR3 coding DNA: TGTGCCAGTAGTATCCCGGGGACTAGCGGGAGCGGGCAGTTCTTC. Full variable domain (missing parts from reference TRBV19 and TRBJ2-1): DGGITQSPKYLFRKEGQNVTLSCEQNLNHDAMYWYRQDPGQGLRLIYYSQIVNDFQKGDIAEGYSVSREKKESFPLTVTSAQKNPTAFYLCASSIPGTSGSGQFFGPGTRLTVL.